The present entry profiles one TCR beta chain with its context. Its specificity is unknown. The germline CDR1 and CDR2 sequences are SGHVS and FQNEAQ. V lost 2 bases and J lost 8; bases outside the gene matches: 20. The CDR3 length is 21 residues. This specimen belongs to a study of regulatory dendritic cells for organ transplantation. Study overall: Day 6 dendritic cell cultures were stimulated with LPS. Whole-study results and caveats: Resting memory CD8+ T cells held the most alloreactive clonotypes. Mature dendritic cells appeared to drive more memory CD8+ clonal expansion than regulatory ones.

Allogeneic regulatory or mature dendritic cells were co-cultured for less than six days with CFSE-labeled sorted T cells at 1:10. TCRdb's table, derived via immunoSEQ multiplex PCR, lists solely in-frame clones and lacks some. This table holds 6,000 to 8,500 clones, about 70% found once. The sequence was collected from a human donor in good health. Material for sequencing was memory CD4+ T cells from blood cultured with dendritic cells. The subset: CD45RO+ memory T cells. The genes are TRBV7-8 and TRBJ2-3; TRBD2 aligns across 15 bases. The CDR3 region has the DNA TGTGCCAGCAGCTTATTTAAAGGGCCCCGAAGGACTAGCGGGGGGGCGGGTACGCAGTATTTT. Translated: CASSLFKGPRRTSGGAGTQYF.